This T cell receptor beta chain was retrieved from a study of OX40 agonist ivuxolimab in advanced cancers. Study in general: Antecedent anti-PD-1, anti-PD-L1 or anti-CTLA-4 therapy was permissible, with under 50% having received some. Study-wide results and caveats: There were also nonresponders showing low normalized T-cell clonal expansion.

Worth noting for this clone: Antigen specificity is unknown.

Generated by immunoSEQ multiplex PCR, the TCRdb table keeps only in-frame clones and is missing some. The table shows more than 15,000 clones, with just under 80% occurring only once. Looked up from germline, CDR1 is SEHNR and CDR2 is FQNEAQ (reference sequence). Trimming took 5 bases from V and 4 from J; bases not matched to a gene: 11. This CDR3 is built from 16 residues. The receptor's source is an adult with an advanced solid tumor such as melanoma, head and neck, liver or kidney cancer. The specimen was CD4+ or CD8+ T cells sorted from blood, collected in a trial of the OX40 agonist ivuxolimab. V gene TRBV7-9 combines with J gene TRBJ2-1; 7 bases map to TRBD1. The chain's CDR3 is CASSRQSGTEYNEQFF. The CDR3, as DNA: TGTGCCAGCAGCCGTCAGTCCGGGACAGAATACAATGAGCAGTTCTTC.